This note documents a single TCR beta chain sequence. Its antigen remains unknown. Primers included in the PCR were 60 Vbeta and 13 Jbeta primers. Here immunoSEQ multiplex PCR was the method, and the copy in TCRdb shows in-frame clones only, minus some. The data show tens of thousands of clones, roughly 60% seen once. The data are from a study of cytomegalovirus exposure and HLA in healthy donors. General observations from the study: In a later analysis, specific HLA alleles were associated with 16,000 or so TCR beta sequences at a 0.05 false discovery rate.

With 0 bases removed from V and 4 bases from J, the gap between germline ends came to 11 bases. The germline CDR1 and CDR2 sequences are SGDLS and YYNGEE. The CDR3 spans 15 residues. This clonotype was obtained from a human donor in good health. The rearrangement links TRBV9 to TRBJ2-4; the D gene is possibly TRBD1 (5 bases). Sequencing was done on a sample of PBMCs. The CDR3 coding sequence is TGTGCCAGCAGCGTAGGTCAGGGCCTAAAAAACATTCAGTACTTC. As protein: CASSVGQGLKNIQYF.